What follows is one T cell receptor (beta chain) and its context. Its antigen is unknown. Some clones are missing from TCRdb's copy, which holds only in-frame ones; the method was immunoSEQ multiplex PCR. Found here are some 130,000 clones, around 85% of them singletons; the top ten hold approximately 1.6%. These data originate in a study of T cell responses to AZD1222 COVID-19 vaccine. Study at large: Second-dose timings of about 4 or about 12 weeks were pooled. Study observations and caveats: A mostly white British donor set with more females was recruited, and clonal diversity was possibly underestimated. Compared with day 0, the breadth and depth of the Spike-specific TCR repertoire rose significantly after two doses of AZD1222.

The starting material was peripheral blood, obtained on day 0 of AZD1222 vaccination. The sequence was obtained from an adult in good health.

The CDR3 loop reads CASSVDAGGVQPQHF. DNA for the CDR3: TGTGCCAGCAGCGTAGATGCAGGGGGCGTTCAGCCCCAGCATTTT. V gene TRBV9 combines with J gene TRBJ1-5; 8 nucleotides match TRBD1. CDR1 is SGDLS and CDR2 is YYNGEE in the germline V gene. Germline trimming cut 0 bases from V and 6 bases from J; bases unmatched to any gene: 5. The CDR3 is 15 residues long.